Below are 11 T cell receptor beta chains sequenced from a single sample in a study of siplizumab effects on memory and regulatory T cells (dated by TCRdb to between 2019 and 2020). The library was made by the immunoSEQ multiplex PCR assay. TCRdb mirrors the immuneACCESS table, restricted to in-frame sequences. Some clones are absent from its copies; in checked studies, under half trace to an unresolved V gene, and the reason for the others is unknown. The sample includes some 97,000 clones, with 94% observed a single time. The ten top clones hold over 1% of the sample. Material for sequencing was non-Treg CD4+ T cells sorted from blood. The intended sense of this specimen's cell subset or site label: FACS-sorted unstimulated CD4+ non-regulatory T cells. The receptors were sampled from a human donor in good health.

The chain joins TRBV25-1 to TRBJ1-1; D unclear. V was shortened by 1 base and J by 5 bases, with 8 bases between the two germline ends. The CDR3 is 13 residues long. Germline lookup yields CDR1 MGHDK and CDR2 SYGVNS. CDR3 region: CASSELIETEAFF. The CDR3 DNA follows: TGTGCCAGCAGTGAATTGATAGAGACTGAAGCTTTCTTT.

V usage is TRBV29-1 and J usage is TRBJ1-1, with TRBD1 matching 11 bases. There are 13 residues in the CDR3. Germline trimming cut 5 bases from V and 7 bases from J; bases unmatched to any gene: 6. The germline CDR1 and CDR2 sequences are SQVTM and ANQGSEA. CDR3 sequence (DNA): TGCAGCGTTAGGACAGGGGGCGCAAGTGAAGCTTTCTTT. Protein product: CSVRTGGASEAFF.

This chain's CDR3 is CASSPERVVETQYF. The CDR3 DNA is TGTGCCAGCAGTCCCGAACGTGTTGTGGAGACCCAGTACTTC. The chain recombines TRBV28 with TRBJ2-5; D remains ambiguous. Trimming removed 5 bases from V and 5 bases from J, with 15 bases in between. This CDR3 has 14 amino acids. Germline CDR1 reads MDHEN; CDR2 reads SYDVKM.

V usage is TRBV6-5 and J usage is TRBJ1-3; no definite D call. V lost 2 bases and J 0 bases, leaving 5 bases between the germline ends. The CDR3 runs to 14 residues. The germline CDR1 and CDR2 sequences are MNHEY and SVGAGI. Here the CDR3 reads CASSYKGSGNTIYF. The DNA for the CDR3 is TGTGCCAGCAGTTACAAGGGCTCTGGAAACACCATATATTTT.

This chain uses TRBV28 with TRBJ1-5; perhaps TRBD1 as D (6 bases). The length of the CDR3 is 13 residues. In germline, CDR1 is MDHEN, CDR2 SYDVKM. V lost 5 bases, J lost 5 bases, and 10 bases lay in between. CDR3 residues: CASSDKGDQPQHF. CDR3 coding DNA: TGTGCCAGCAGTGATAAGGGGGATCAGCCCCAGCATTTT.

The CDR3 protein is CASSPDPRHNEKLFF. The CDR3 DNA is TGTGCCAGCAGCCCGGACCCAAGGCATAATGAAAAACTGTTTTTT. V is TRBV9 and J is TRBJ1-4, with no clear D. Germline V CDR1 and CDR2: SGDLS, YYNGEE. V was clipped by 4 bases and J by 4 bases, with 14 bases between them. This CDR3 comprises 15 residues.

The chain uses TRBV6-5 and TRBJ2-7, with TRBD2 matching over 9 bases. The CDR3 runs 14 residues. The V gene end was trimmed by 6 bases and the J gene end by 7 bases; junction bases not matched to a gene: 10. The germline CDR1 and CDR2 sequences are MNHEY and SVGAGI. DNA for the CDR3: TGTGCCAGCAGAGGGACTAGCCAGGGGGGAGAGCAGTACTTC. It codes for CASRGTSQGGEQYF.

The chain couples TRBV5-1 to TRBJ1-1, with 7 bases fitting TRBD1. This CDR3 contains 17 residues. In germline, CDR1 is SGHRS, CDR2 YFSETQ. Trimming took 0 bases from V and 0 from J; bases not matched to a gene: 8. This chain's CDR3 is CASSLESRGTMNTEAFF. The CDR3 DNA follows: TGCGCCAGCAGCTTGGAGTCCAGGGGGACTATGAACACTGAAGCTTTCTTT.

This clone was found once. The chain joins TRBV19 to TRBJ1-3, with 8 bases matching TRBD1. Trimming removed 4 bases from V and 7 bases from J; junction bases left unmatched: 9. CDR3 length: 15 amino acids. Germline lookup yields CDR1 LNHDA and CDR2 SQIVND (reference sequence). The CDR3 region has the DNA TGTGCCAGTAGTACTCTTGCAGGGGGCCGTAACACCATATATTTT. Translating gives CASSTLAGGRNTIYF.

The gene calls are TRBV27 and TRBJ2-5; 7 nucleotides line up with TRBD1. J was trimmed by 6 bases and V by 6 bases; bases with no gene match: 7. In germline, CDR1 is MNHEY, CDR2 SMNVEV (reference sequence). CDR3 length: 13 amino acids. CDR3 in DNA: TGTGCCAGCAGGCCCACAGGGGTGAAGACCCAGTACTTC. Its protein is CASRPTGVKTQYF.

This sequence joins TRBV28 and TRBJ1-5; unclear D gene. From germline, CDR1 is MDHEN and CDR2 SYDVKM. Trimming cost V 6 bases and J 1 base, with 16 bases left between them. The CDR3 has 16 residues. CDR3 sequence (DNA): TGTGCCAGCAGGCCCCCCGGGTCTGGGAGCAATCAGCCCCAGCATTTT. Translated, it gives CASRPPGSGSNQPQHF.